This TCR beta chain originates from a study of blood T cell repertoires in COVID-19. For the study at large: The analysed material was cDNA or gDNA that came from T cells, B-cell-depleted T cells, or PBMCs.

Per the authors' pipeline: Nucleated cell number was recorded as an estimate derived from reference gene primer amplification. The table came from immunoSEQ multiplex PCR; TCRdb's copy has only in-frame clones and leaves some out. V, J and clone size derive from that table, while D and trimming were established from the DNA sequence. Found here are some 50,000 clones, roughly 88% of them singletons; the top ten hold around 3.2%. The CDR3 loop spans 14 amino acids. Trimming shortened V by 5 bases and J by 2 bases, and 13 bases separated the two germline ends. Germline loops: CDR1 SGHAT, CDR2 FQNNGV. Source material: peripheral blood. The receptor was isolated from a human donor in a cohort sampled during active COVID-19. V gene TRBV11-2 combines with J gene TRBJ2-7, with D possibly matching TRBD1 (6 bases). CDR3 bases: TGTGCCAGCAGCCGCTTGGGACATACCTACGAGCAGTACTTC. This encodes CASSRLGHTYEQYF.